What follows are 6 T cell receptor beta chains derived from one specimen sequenced in a study of neoadjuvant anti-PD-1 for oral cavity cancer. Time point specified: after neoadjuvant nivolumab, at surgical resection. Assay: immunoSEQ multiplex PCR; the TCRdb copy retains only in-frame clones and omits some. This sample carries 20,000 to 30,000 clones, about 27% of them seen once, and the ten largest clones take approximately 16%. The source was tumor tissue, collected after nivolumab (anti-PD-1) treatment. Receptor source: a person aged 35 to 85 with oral cavity squamous cell carcinoma.

The chain carries TRBV30 and TRBJ1-2, with D unresolved. V was pared by 8 bases and J by 1 base, with 8 bases between. Germline CDR1 reads GTSNPN; CDR2 reads SVGIG (reference sequence). The CDR3 runs 11 residues. Here the CDR3 reads CAQSNNYGYTF. In DNA, the CDR3 is TGTGCCCAGAGCAATAACTATGGCTACACCTTC.

The chain carries TRBV2 and TRBJ1-1; possibly TRBD1 for D (5 bases). Germline assignment: CDR1 SNHLY and CDR2 FYNNEI. V lost 6 bases, J lost 3 bases, and 11 bases lay in between. The CDR3 sequence is 13 residues long. The CDR3 sequence is CASRRARDTEAFF. CDR3 nucleotide sequence: TGTGCCAGCAGAAGAGCCAGGGACACTGAAGCTTTCTTT.

The chain joins TRBV5-1 to TRBJ2-1; either TRBD1 or TRBD2 may supply D (6 bases each). The V and J ends lost 5 bases and 4 bases respectively, with 13 bases between them. This CDR3 contains 14 residues. Germline CDR1 SGHRS, CDR2 YFSETQ. CDR3 in DNA: TGCGCCAGCAGGGGGGGCAGACCGTACAATGAGCAGTTCTTC. It encodes CASRGGRPYNEQFF.

The gene calls are TRBV9 and TRBJ1-6; weak D call: TRBD1 (5 bases). Trimming left V 0 bases short and J 7 bases short, with 8 bases between. Germline V gene data show CDR1 as SGDLS and CDR2 as YYNGEE. The CDR3 length is 14 residues. In nucleotides, the CDR3 is TGTGCCAGCAGCGTAGGTGGGGGGAATTCACCCCTCCACTTT. Protein: CASSVGGGNSPLHF.

V gene TRBV29-1 combines with J gene TRBJ1-1; TRBD1 agrees at 8 bases. The CDR3 is 16 amino acids. Looked up from germline, CDR1 is SQVTM and CDR2 is ANQGSEA. V shed 1 base, J shed 4 bases, and the junction held 11 bases outside the gene matches. CDR3 sequence: CSVEGVITGGRTEAFF. The CDR3 nucleotides read TGCAGCGTTGAAGGCGTTATCACAGGGGGGCGCACTGAAGCTTTCTTT.

Points on this clone: Other DNA sequences within the sample encode an identical CDR3. The J gene is TRBJ2-2, the V gene TRBV6-4; possible D gene TRBD2, 6 bases. This CDR3 has 14 residues. Deletions cut 5 bases from V and 3 bases from J, with 10 bases between. Looked up from germline, CDR1 is MRHNA and CDR2 is SNTAGT. The CDR3 sequence is CASSRDSYTGELFF. CDR3 bases: TGTGCCAGCAGTCGGGACTCTTACACCGGGGAGCTGTTTTTT.